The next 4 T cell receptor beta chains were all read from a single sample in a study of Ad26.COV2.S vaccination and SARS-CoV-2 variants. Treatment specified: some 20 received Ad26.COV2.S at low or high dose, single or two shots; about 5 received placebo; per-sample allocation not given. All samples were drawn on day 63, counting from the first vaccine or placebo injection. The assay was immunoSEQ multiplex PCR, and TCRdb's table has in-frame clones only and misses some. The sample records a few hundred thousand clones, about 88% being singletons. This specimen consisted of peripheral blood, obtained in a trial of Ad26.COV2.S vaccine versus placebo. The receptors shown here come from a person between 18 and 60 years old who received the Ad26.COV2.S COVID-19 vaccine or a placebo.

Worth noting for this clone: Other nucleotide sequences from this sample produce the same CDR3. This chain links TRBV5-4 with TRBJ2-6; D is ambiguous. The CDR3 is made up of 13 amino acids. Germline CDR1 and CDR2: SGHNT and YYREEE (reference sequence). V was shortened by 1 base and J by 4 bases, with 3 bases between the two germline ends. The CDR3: CASSLSGANVLTF. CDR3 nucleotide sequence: TGTGCCAGCAGCTTGTCCGGGGCCAACGTCCTGACTTTC.

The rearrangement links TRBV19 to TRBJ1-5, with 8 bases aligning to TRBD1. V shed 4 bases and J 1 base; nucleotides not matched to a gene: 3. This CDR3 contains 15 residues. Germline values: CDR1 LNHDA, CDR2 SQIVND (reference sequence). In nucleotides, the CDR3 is TGTGCCAGTAGTAACGGACAGGGCAGCAATCAGCCCCAGCATTTT. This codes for CASSNGQGSNQPQHF.

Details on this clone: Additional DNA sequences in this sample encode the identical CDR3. CDR3 sequence reads: CASSQGTLEAFF. The CDR3 nucleotides read TGTGCCAGCAGCCAAGGGACACTTGAAGCTTTCTTT. The gene calls are TRBV3-1 (or the pseudogene TRBV3-2) and TRBJ1-1; possible D gene TRBD1, 5 bases. Trimming removed 1 base from V and 7 bases from J, with 7 bases in between. Germline V gives CDR1 LGHDT, CDR2 YNNKEL (reference sequence). The CDR3 loop spans 12 amino acids.

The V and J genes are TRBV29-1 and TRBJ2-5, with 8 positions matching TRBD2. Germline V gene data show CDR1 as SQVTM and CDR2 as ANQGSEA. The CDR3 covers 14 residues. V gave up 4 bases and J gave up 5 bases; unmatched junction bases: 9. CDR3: CSVGLAWPGETQYF. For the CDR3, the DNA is TGCAGCGTTGGACTAGCGTGGCCCGGGGAGACCCAGTACTTC. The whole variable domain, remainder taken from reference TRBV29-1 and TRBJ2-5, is SAVISQKPSRDICQRGTSLTIQCQVDSQVTMMFWYRQQPGQSLTLIATANQGSEATYESGFVIDKFPISRPNLTFSTLTVSNMSPEDSSIYLCSVGLAWPGETQYFGPGTRLLVL.